The 16 T cell receptor beta chains below were found in one sample sequenced in a study of regulatory T cells in long-lasting Graves disease (dated by TCRdb to about 2021). The time point label for this specimen denotes: newly diagnosed GD, antithyroid drugs for less than 3 months. For both TCR sequencing and RNA sequencing, RNA was extracted from PBMCs in TRIzol. Library preparation employed multiplex PCR. TCRdb shows the sequencer as Illumina HiSeq 4000. iRepertoire HTBI primers and Arm-PCR amplification of CDR3 regions were used to construct TCR beta libraries. In-frame beta chains were kept once TCRdb had trimmed the public reads at Q25 with fastp and called clones with MiXCR. Under each unique CDR3 protein, matching rows form one entry showing the most common genes and DNA. This sample gives about 450,000 distinct CDR3 sequences in total; 11% to 15% of them show up just once. The ten top clones hold approximately 17% of the sample.

In addition, the sample was reused for a study of T cells in Graves' hyperthyroidism and ophthalmopathy.

The material sequenced was peripheral blood mononuclear cells (PBMCs), taken at new diagnosis, from a patient treated with antithyroid drugs. Receptors originate from a woman aged 45-59 years with Graves disease. Donor details come from another sample of the same person, matched by shared clones.

In its sample, this clonotype was seen a few times. The CDR3 DNA reads as TGCAGTGCACGGACACCCGGAGGGGACACCATATATTTT. Translation: CSARTPGGDTIYF. The rearrangement links TRBV20-1 to TRBJ1-3, with D perhaps matching TRBD1 (5 bases). This CDR3 spans 13 amino acids. Per germline, CDR1 DFQATT and CDR2 SNEGSKA (reference sequence). Trimming took off 6 bases at V and 8 bases at J, with 17 bases between the two ends.

This sequence joins TRBV10-3 and TRBJ2-7; no reliable D call. Trimming left V 3 bases short and J 7 bases short, with 13 bases between. Germline values: CDR1 ENHRY, CDR2 SYGVKD. The CDR3 contains 13 residues. The CDR3 DNA reads as TGTGCCATCAGTGATTCGAATGGGTGGGAGCAGTACTTC. Its translation is CAISDSNGWEQYF.

This rearrangement joins TRBV6-2 or TRBV6-3 to TRBJ2-7; D remains unclear. This CDR3 region has 14 residues. V was pared by 5 bases and J by 2 bases, with 13 bases between. CDR1 MNHEY and CDR2 SVGEGT come from the germline V gene. The CDR3 sequence is CASSARGLTYEQYF. Written as DNA, the CDR3 is TGTGCCAGCAGTGCGCGCGGCCTAACCTACGAGCAGTACTTC.

This clonotype has a handful of counts. V gene TRBV6-1 combines with J gene TRBJ2-2; D possibly corresponds to TRBD2 (5 bases). The CDR3 runs to 14 residues. CDR1 is MNHNS and CDR2 is SASEGT in the germline V gene. V was clipped by 6 bases and J by 2 bases, with 10 bases between them. The CDR3 nucleotides are TGTGCCAGCAGGTGGGAGTATAACACCGGGGAGCTGTTTTTT. Amino acids: CASRWEYNTGELFF.

The CDR3 sequence is CASSLEGTEIQETQYF. As DNA, the CDR3 is TGTGCCAGCAGCTTAGAAGGGACGGAAATTCAAGAGACCCAGTACTTC. The chain combines TRBV11-1 with TRBJ2-5, with D perhaps assigned TRBD1 or TRBD2 (5 bases each). The CDR3 extends over 16 amino acids. V dropped 1 base and J dropped 2 bases, with 14 bases sitting between them. CDR1 is SGHAT and CDR2 is FQDESV in the germline V gene (reference sequence). Supplemented by reference TRBV11-1 and TRBJ2-5, the full variable domain reads EAEVAQSPRYKITEKSQAVAFWCDPISGHATLYWYRQILGQGPELLVQFQDESVVDDSQLPKDRFSAERLKGVDSTLKIQPAELGDSAMYLCASSLEGTEIQETQYFGPGTRLLVL.

This clonotype was observed at least ten times. V is TRBV2 and J is TRBJ2-7, with 9 bases aligning to TRBD1. Per germline, CDR1 SNHLY and CDR2 FYNNEI. The CDR3 spans 13 residues. The V and J ends lost 7 bases and 4 bases, in that order; junction bases with no gene match: 5. The CDR3 sequence is CASNRDRDYEQYF. The DNA for the CDR3 is TGTGCCAGCAACCGGGACAGGGATTACGAGCAGTACTTC.

Ten or more counts support this clonotype. The CDR3 bases are TGTGCCAGCAGCAGGGGGACAGGGGGCGGATACGAGCAGTACTTC. Translating gives CASSRGTGGGYEQYF. The V call is TRBV6-1, the J call TRBJ2-7; 12 bases fit TRBD1. The CDR3 length is 15 residues. V shed 6 bases and J 4 bases; nucleotides not matched to a gene: 7. Germline V gene data show CDR1 as MNHNS and CDR2 as SASEGT.

This clonotype was counted at least ten times. The chain is built from TRBV10-3 and TRBJ2-3; possibly TRBD2 for D (6 bases). This CDR3 is 15 amino acids long. The germline V gene has CDR1 ENHRY and CDR2 SYGVKD. The V end lost 6 bases, the J end lost 2 bases, and 15 bases lay between the germline ends. CDR3 coding DNA: TGTGCCATCAGGCGAAGTGGGGGACTCACAGATACGCAGTATTTT. This sequence encodes CAIRRSGGLTDTQYF.

The chain has TRBV7-6 and TRBJ1-1; D might be TRBD1 (5 bases). V dropped 6 bases and J dropped 0 bases, with 14 bases sitting between them. The CDR3 runs to 15 residues. Germline V gene sequence: CDR1 SGHVS, CDR2 FNYEAQ. Written as DNA, the CDR3 is TGTGCCAGCAGTCCCGGTCGGGGGATGAACACTGAAGCTTTCTTT. Translation gives CASSPGRGMNTEAFF.

This clonotype was detected ten times or more. The gene calls are TRBV7-9 and TRBJ2-7; D may be TRBD1 or TRBD2 (5 bases each). Trimming removed 4 bases at V and 6 bases at J, with 13 bases between. Germline V gene lookup returns CDR1 SEHNR and CDR2 FQNEAQ (reference sequence). This CDR3 region has 13 residues. The CDR3 region is CASSSGKGFEQYF. The CDR3 DNA is TGTGCCAGCAGCTCCGGGAAGGGGTTCGAGCAGTACTTC.

There are many counts of this clonotype. The chain recombines TRBV12-3 or TRBV12-4 with TRBJ2-1, with 10 bases matching TRBD1. The CDR3 extends over 13 amino acids. V lost 5 bases and J lost 9; bases outside the gene matches: 4. In DNA form, the CDR3 reads TGTGCCAGCAGTCTGACAGGGGGCAGTGAGCAGTTCTTC. This encodes CASSLTGGSEQFF.

This clonotype was observed many times. The chain recombines TRBV11-2 with TRBJ2-7; D uncertain. Germline assignment: CDR1 SGHAT and CDR2 FQNNGV. This CDR3 region has 15 residues. V was clipped by 1 base and J by 4 bases, with 14 bases between them. CDR3: CASSLGAVAMYEQYF. The CDR3 region has the DNA TGTGCCAGCAGCTTAGGGGCCGTAGCAATGTACGAGCAGTACTTC. The full variable domain, rest sourced from reference TRBV11-2 and TRBJ2-7, is EAGVAQSPRYKIIEKRQSVAFWCNPISGHATLYWYQQILGQGPKLLIQFQNNGVVDDSQLPKDRFSAERLKGVDSTLKIQPAKLEDSAVYLCASSLGAVAMYEQYFGPGTRLTVT.

The rearrangement links TRBV7-3 to TRBJ2-7; D remains unclear. The V end lost 2 bases, the J end lost 1 base, and 12 bases lay between the germline ends. Germline V CDR1 and CDR2: SGHTA, FQGTGA. The CDR3 sequence is 15 residues long. The CDR3 nucleotides are TGTGCCAGCAGCTTATACGGTGCCGATTCCTACGAGCAGTACTTC. This encodes CASSLYGADSYEQYF.

This clonotype was seen many times. The J gene is TRBJ2-1, the V gene TRBV2; TRBD2 agrees at 10 bases. V was clipped by 7 bases and J by 9 bases; unmatched bases: 12. This CDR3 comprises 15 residues. Germline V gene data show CDR1 as SNHLY and CDR2 as FYNNEI. CDR3 in DNA: TGTGCCAGCATGAAAGGACTAGCGGAAGGTGTTGAGCAGTTCTTC. It codes for CASMKGLAEGVEQFF.

V and J are TRBV18 and TRBJ1-4; no reliable D call. The CDR3 extends over 12 amino acids. Germline CDR1 and CDR2: KGHSH and LQKENI. With 2 bases removed from V and 5 bases from J, the gap between germline ends came to 3 bases. CDR3 sequence (DNA): TGTGCCAGCTCACCAAGGAATGAAAAACTGTTTTTT. Protein sequence: CASSPRNEKLFF.

The sample holds many counts of this clonotype. The chain links TRBV10-1 to TRBJ2-7; D unclear. The CDR3 is 13 residues long. CDR1 WNHNN and CDR2 SYGVQD come from the germline V gene (reference sequence). With 2 bases removed from V and 5 bases from J, the gap between germline ends came to 10 bases. CDR3 protein: CASSESFSHEQYF. The CDR3, as DNA: TGCGCCAGCAGTGAGAGCTTCTCGCACGAGCAGTACTTC.